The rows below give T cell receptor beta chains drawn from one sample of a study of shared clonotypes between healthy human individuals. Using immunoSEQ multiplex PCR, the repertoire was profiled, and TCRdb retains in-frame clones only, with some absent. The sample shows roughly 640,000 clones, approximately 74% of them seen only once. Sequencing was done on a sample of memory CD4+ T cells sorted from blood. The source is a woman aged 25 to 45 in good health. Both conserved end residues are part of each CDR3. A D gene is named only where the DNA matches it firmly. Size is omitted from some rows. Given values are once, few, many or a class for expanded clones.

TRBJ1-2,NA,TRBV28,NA,CASSLQQDPGYTF,TGTGCCAGCAGTTTGCAACAGGACCCTGGCTACACCTTC
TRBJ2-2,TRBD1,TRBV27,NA,CASSFRQGWNTGELFF,TGTGCCAGCAGTTTTCGACAGGGCTGGAACACCGGGGAGCTGTTTTTT
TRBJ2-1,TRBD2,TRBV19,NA,CASSIDSSRGRGNEQFF,TGTGCCAGTAGTATAGATTCCTCCCGCGGGAGGGGTAATGAGCAGTTCTTC
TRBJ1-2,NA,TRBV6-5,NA,CASSYGRQTSGYTF,TGTGCCAGCAGTTACGGGAGACAGACTTCGGGCTACACCTTC
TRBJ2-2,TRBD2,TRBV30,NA,CAWSVLFGREGPGELFF,TGTGCCTGGAGTGTACTTTTTGGGCGGGAGGGCCCCGGGGAGCTGTTTTTT
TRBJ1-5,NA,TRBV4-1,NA,CASSQEMTRGQPQHF,TGCGCCAGCAGCCAAGAAATGACCAGGGGTCAGCCCCAGCATTTT
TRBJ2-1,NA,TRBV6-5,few,CASSTMGRANEQFF,TGTGCCAGCAGTACTATGGGGCGCGCGAATGAGCAGTTCTTC
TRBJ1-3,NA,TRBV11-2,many,CASSSRTVTSGNTIYF,TGTGCCAGCAGCTCGAGGACAGTCACCTCTGGAAACACCATATATTTT
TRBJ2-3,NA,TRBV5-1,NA,CASSLLSATDTQYF,TGCGCCAGCAGCTTACTATCCGCCACAGATACGCAGTATTTT
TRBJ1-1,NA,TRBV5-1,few,CASRTDTEAFF,TGCGCCAGCCGGACGGACACTGAAGCTTTCTTT
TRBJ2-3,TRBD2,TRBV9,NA,CASSVEGGRAAASDTQYF,TGTGCCAGCAGCGTAGAGGGCGGGAGGGCCGCGGCGTCAGATACGCAGTATTTT
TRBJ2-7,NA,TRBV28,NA,CAVTEKSRHEQYF,TGTGCGGTGACCGAAAAGTCACGTCACGAGCAGTACTTC
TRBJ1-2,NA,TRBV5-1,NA,CASSLDGDYGYTF,TGCGCCAGCAGCTTGGATGGTGACTATGGCTACACCTTC
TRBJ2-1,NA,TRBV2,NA,CATGPDNEQFF,TGTGCCACAGGGCCCGACAATGAGCAGTTCTTC
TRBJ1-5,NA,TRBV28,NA,CASSFVGNQPQHF,TGTGCCAGCAGTTTCGTAGGCAATCAGCCCCAGCATTTT
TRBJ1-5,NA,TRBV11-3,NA,CASSLASDSQPQHF,TGTGCCAGCAGCTTAGCTAGCGATAGTCAGCCCCAGCATTTT
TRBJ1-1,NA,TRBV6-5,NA,CASSYSASGGTEAFF,TGTGCCAGCAGTTACTCGGCCTCCGGCGGCACTGAAGCTTTCTTT
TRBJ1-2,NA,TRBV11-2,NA,CASSLDRGYGYTF,TGTGCCAGCAGCTTAGATCGGGGATATGGCTACACCTTC
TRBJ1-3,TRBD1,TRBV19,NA,CASRRDRTSGNTIYF,TGTGCCAGTCGCAGGGACAGGACCTCTGGAAACACCATATATTTT
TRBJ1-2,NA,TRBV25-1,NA,CASAPTADYGYTF,TGTGCCAGCGCTCCGACAGCCGACTATGGCTACACCTTC
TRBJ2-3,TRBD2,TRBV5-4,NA,CASSSGLAERTDTQYF,TGTGCCAGCAGCTCAGGACTAGCGGAACGCACAGATACGCAGTATTTT
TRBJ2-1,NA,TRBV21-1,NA,CASSKYGGEQFF,TGTGCCAGCAGCAAATACGGAGGAGAGCAGTTCTTC
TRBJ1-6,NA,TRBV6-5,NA,CASSYSGGKNSPLHF,TGTGCCAGCAGTTACTCGGGGGGCAAGAATTCACCCCTCCACTTT
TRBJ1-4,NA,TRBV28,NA,CASSLDTLNEKLFF,TGTGCCAGCAGTTTAGACACTCTTAATGAAAAACTGTTTTTT
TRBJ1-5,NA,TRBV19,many,CASSWLGDNQPQHF,TGTGCCAGTAGTTGGTTGGGGGACAATCAGCCCCAGCATTTT
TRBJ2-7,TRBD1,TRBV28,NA,CASSRTGGPYEQYF,TGTGCCAGCAGTCGGACAGGGGGCCCCTACGAGCAGTACTTC
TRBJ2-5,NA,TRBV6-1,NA,CASSVTGQETQYF,TGTGCCAGCAGTGTAACGGGACAAGAGACCCAGTACTTC
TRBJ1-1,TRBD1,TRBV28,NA,CASSPWTGEAFF,TGTGCCAGCAGCCCCTGGACAGGGGAAGCTTTCTTT
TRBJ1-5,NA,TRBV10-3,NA,CAISQEYSNQPQHF,TGTGCCATCAGTCAGGAGTATAGCAATCAGCCCCAGCATTTT
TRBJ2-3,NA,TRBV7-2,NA,CASNPTVLVPDTQYF,TGTGCCAGCAACCCAACGGTGCTAGTTCCAGATACGCAGTATTTT
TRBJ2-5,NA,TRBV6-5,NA,CATKPRGMETQYF,TGTGCCACTAAACCTAGGGGCATGGAGACCCAGTACTTC
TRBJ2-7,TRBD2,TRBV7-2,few,CASSLQRGYEQYF,TGTGCCAGCAGCTTACAGCGGGGGTACGAGCAGTACTTC
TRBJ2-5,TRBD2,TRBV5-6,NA,CASSLRYGRADGETQYF,TGTGCCAGCAGCTTGAGGTACGGGAGGGCCGACGGGGAGACCCAGTACTTC
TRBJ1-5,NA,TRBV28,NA,CASSFSGPQPQHF,TGTGCCAGCAGTTTTTCGGGGCCCCAGCCCCAGCATTTT
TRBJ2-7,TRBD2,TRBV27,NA,CASSAQPPGLAGGRAYEQYF,TGTGCCAGCAGTGCACAACCCCCAGGACTAGCGGGAGGGCGAGCTTACGAGCAGTACTTC
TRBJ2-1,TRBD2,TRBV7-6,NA,CASSLAPAGSAGDNEQFF,TGTGCCAGCAGCTTAGCTCCAGCGGGGTCCGCCGGAGACAATGAGCAGTTCTTC
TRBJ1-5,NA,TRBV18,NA,CASSPPYRNQPQHF,TGTGCCAGCTCACCACCGTATAGGAATCAGCCCCAGCATTTT
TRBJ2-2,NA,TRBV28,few,CASSLFSGELFF,TGTGCCAGCAGTTTGTTCTCCGGGGAGCTGTTTTTT
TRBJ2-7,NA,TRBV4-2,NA,CASSQEGGGWGEQYF,TGTGCCAGCAGCCAAGAAGGCGGAGGCTGGGGCGAGCAGTACTTC
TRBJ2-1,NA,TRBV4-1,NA,CASSQDSLRDVSGWRNEQFF,TGCGCCAGCAGCCAAGATTCCCTCAGGGACGTGAGTGGGTGGAGGAATGAGCAGTTCTTC
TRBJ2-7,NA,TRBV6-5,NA,CASRQRRLSYEQYF,TGTGCCAGCAGACAGCGGAGGCTCTCCTACGAGCAGTACTTC
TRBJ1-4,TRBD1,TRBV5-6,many,CASSDRQGRGKLFF,TGTGCCAGCAGCGATAGACAGGGCCGTGGGAAACTGTTTTTT
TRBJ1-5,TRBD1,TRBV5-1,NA,CASSLGSGQGNQPQHF,TGCGCCAGCAGCCTTGGGTCGGGACAGGGCAATCAGCCCCAGCATTTT